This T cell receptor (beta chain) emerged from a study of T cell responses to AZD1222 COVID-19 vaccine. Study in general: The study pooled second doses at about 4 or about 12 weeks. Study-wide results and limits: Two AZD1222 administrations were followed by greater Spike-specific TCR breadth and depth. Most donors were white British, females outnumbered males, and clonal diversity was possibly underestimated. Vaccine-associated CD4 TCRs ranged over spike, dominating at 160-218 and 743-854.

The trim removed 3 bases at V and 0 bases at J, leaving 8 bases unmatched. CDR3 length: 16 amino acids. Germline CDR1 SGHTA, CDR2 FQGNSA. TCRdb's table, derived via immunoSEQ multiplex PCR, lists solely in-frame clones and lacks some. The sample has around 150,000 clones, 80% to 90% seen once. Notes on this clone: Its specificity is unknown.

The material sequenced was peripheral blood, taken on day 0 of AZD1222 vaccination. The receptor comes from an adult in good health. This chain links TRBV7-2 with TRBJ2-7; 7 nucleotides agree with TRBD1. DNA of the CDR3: TGTGCCAGCAGCTTCACCGGGACAGAGAGCTCCTACGAGCAGTACTTC. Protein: CASSFTGTESSYEQYF.